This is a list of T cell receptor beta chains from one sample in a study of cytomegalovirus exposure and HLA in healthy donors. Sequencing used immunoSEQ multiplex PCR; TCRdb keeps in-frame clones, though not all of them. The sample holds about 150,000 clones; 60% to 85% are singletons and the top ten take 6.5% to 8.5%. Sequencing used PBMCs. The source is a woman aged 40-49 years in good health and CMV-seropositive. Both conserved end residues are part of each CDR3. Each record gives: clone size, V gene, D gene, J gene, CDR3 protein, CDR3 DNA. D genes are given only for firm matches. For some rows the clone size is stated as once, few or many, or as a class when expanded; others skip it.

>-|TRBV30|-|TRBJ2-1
CAWSAFGEQFF
TGTGCCTGGAGCGCATTCGGTGAGCAGTTCTTC
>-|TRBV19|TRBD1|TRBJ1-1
CATKDRGHIEAFF
TGTGCCACCAAGGACAGGGGGCATATTGAAGCTTTCTTT
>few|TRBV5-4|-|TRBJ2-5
CASSLSTNTQETQYF
TGTGCCAGCAGCTTGTCGACTAACACCCAAGAGACCCAGTACTTC
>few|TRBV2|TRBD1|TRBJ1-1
CASSYRQGSANTEAFF
TGTGCCAGCAGCTACAGACAGGGGTCGGCGAACACTGAAGCTTTCTTT
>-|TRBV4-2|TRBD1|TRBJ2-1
CASSQEGTGGRDEQFF
TGTGCCAGCAGCCAAGAAGGAACAGGGGGCCGCGATGAGCAGTTCTTC
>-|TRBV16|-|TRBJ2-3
CASSPVGGGDTQYF
TGTGCCAGCAGCCCGGTTGGAGGGGGCGATACGCAGTATTTT
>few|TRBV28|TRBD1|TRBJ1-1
CASTMGDRNTEAFF
TGTGCCAGCACCATGGGGGACAGGAACACTGAAGCTTTCTTT
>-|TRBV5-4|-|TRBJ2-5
CASSQGGMRETRYF
TGTGCCAGCAGCCAGGGCGGGATGCGAGAGACCCGGTACTTC
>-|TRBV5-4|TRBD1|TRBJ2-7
CASSLEAGGISYEQYF
TGTGCCAGCAGCTTGGAGGCAGGGGGTATTTCCTACGAGCAGTACTTC
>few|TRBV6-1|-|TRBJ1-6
CASRERARDSPLHF
TGTGCCAGCAGAGAGAGGGCCCGCGATTCACCCCTCCACTTT
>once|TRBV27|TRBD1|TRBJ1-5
CASSLGTGVNQPQHF
TGTGCCAGCAGTTTAGGGACAGGAGTTAATCAGCCCCAGCATTTT
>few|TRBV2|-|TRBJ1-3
CASGLGGNTIYF
TGTGCCAGCGGACTAGGGGGAAACACCATATATTTT
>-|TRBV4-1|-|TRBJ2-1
CASSKGGGNYNEQFF
TGCGCCAGCAGCAAGGGAGGGGGGAACTACAATGAGCAGTTCTTC
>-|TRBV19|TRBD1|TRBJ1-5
CASSPRIGPGQEHQPQHF
TGTGCCAGTAGTCCCCGAATCGGACCGGGACAGGAACATCAGCCCCAGCATTTT
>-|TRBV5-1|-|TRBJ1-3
CASSRGEPSGNTIYF
TGCGCCAGCAGCCGGGGGGAGCCCTCTGGAAACACCATATATTTT
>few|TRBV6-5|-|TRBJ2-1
CASSSDRSSYNEQFF
TGTGCCAGCAGTTCCGACAGAAGCTCCTACAATGAGCAGTTCTTC
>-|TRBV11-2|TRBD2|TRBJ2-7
CASSRGWSGGAYEQYF
TGTGCCAGCAGCCGGGGGTGGAGCGGGGGGGCCTACGAGCAGTACTTC
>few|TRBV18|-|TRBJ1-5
CASSPAGDQPQHF
TGTGCCAGCTCACCGGCGGGGGATCAGCCCCAGCATTTT
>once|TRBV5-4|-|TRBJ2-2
CASSLGGGAGELFF
TGTGCCAGCAGCTTAGGAGGGGGGGCCGGGGAGCTGTTTTTT
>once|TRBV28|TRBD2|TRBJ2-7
CATKKTGLYEQYF
TGTGCCACCAAAAAGACGGGACTATACGAGCAGTACTTC
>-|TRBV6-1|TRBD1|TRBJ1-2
CTNGQGGGYTF
TGTACCAACGGACAGGGCGGGGGCTACACCTTC
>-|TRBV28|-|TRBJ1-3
CASSFYSSGNTIYF
TGTGCCAGCAGTTTCTATAGCTCTGGAAACACCATATATTTT
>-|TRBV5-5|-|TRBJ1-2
CASSQGVTYGYTF
TGTGCCAGCAGCCAAGGGGTTACCTATGGCTACACCTTC
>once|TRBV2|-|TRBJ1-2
CASRPGIHGYTF
TGTGCCAGTCGCCCGGGGATCCATGGCTACACCTTC
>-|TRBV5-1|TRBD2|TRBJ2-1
CASRPGVTSGGYEQFF
TGCGCCAGCAGACCGGGGGTGACTAGCGGGGGCTATGAGCAGTTCTTC
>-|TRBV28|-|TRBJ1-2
CASRTGYGYTF
TGTGCCAGCAGAACAGGGTATGGCTACACCTTC
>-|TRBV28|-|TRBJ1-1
CASSLSVNTEAFF
TGTGCCAGCAGTTTATCCGTGAACACTGAAGCTTTCTTT
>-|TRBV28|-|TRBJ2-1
CASGSGSYNEQFF
TGTGCCAGCGGGTCGGGGTCCTACAATGAGCAGTTCTTC
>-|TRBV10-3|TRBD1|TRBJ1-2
CAIRQGENYGYTF
TGTGCCATCCGACAGGGGGAAAACTATGGCTACACCTTC
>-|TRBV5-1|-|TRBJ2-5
CASSLGQQETQYF
TGCGCCAGCAGCTTGGGCCAACAGGAGACCCAGTACTTC
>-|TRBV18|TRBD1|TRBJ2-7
CASSPLGTVSYEQYF
TGTGCCAGCTCACCACTGGGGACAGTCTCCTACGAGCAGTACTTC
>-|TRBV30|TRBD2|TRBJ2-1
CAWSAGGVINNEQFF
TGTGCCTGGAGTGCCGGGGGGGTAATCAACAATGAGCAGTTCTTC
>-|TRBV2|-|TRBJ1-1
CASTEAFF
TGTGCCAGCACGGAAGCTTTCTTT
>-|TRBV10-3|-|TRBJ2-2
CAISFRGGELFF
TGTGCCATCAGTTTCCGGGGCGGGGAGCTGTTTTTT
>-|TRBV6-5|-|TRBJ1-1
CASSYSRGGGEAFF
TGTGCCAGCAGTTACTCGAGAGGGGGGGGAGAAGCTTTCTTT
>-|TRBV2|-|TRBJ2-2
CASSLVFGELFF
TGTGCCAGCAGTTTAGTTTTCGGGGAGCTGTTTTTT
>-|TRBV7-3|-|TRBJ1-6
CASSDNRLTPLHF
TGTGCCAGCAGCGACAATCGGTTGACACCCCTCCACTTT
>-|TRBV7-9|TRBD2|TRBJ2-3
CASSRGLAGDTDTQYF
TGTGCCAGCAGCCGCGGACTAGCGGGAGACACAGATACGCAGTATTTT
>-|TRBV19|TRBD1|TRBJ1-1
CASSIMVFGQAEAFF
TGTGCCAGTAGCATTATGGTCTTTGGACAGGCTGAAGCTTTCTTT
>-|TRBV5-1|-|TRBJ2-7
CASSLGQDASYEQYF
TGCGCCAGCAGCTTGGGACAGGACGCTTCCTACGAGCAGTACTTC
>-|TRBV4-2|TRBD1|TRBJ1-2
CASSLTRQGANYGYTF
TGTGCCAGCAGCCTAACCCGACAGGGGGCGAACTATGGCTACACCTTC
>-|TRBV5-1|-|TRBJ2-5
CASSSGFLRETQYF
TGCGCCAGCAGCTCAGGGTTTCTCAGAGAGACCCAGTACTTC
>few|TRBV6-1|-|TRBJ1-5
CASSEERGRNQPQHF
TGTGCCAGCAGTGAAGAAAGGGGCAGAAATCAGCCCCAGCATTTT
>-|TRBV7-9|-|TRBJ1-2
CASSLGGAVRGYTF
TGTGCCAGCAGCTTAGGCGGGGCGGTGAGGGGCTACACCTTC
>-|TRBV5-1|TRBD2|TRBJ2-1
CASSTGGGMRVNEQFF
TGCGCCAGCAGCACCGGCGGGGGGATGAGGGTGAATGAGCAGTTCTTC
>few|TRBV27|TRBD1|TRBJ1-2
CASSLGYEQGLSYGYTF
TGTGCCAGCAGTTTAGGCTATGAACAGGGGCTGAGCTATGGCTACACCTTC